Listed here is a single TCR beta chain. This sample stems from a study of blood T cell repertoires in COVID-19. Study-wide context: The United States, Italy and Spain were the sources of the acute and convalescent COVID-19 samples.

Germline V gene sequence: CDR1 ENHRY, CDR2 SYGVKD. The CDR3 totals 14 residues. V lost 4 bases and J lost 6; bases outside the gene matches: 3. Clones were read by immunoSEQ multiplex PCR, and TCRdb kept only the in-frame ones, dropping some. The repertoire holds under 140,000 clones, 88% seen once, with approximately 3.4% in the top ten. The chain links TRBV10-3 to TRBJ1-6; 7 bases fit TRBD1. Source material: peripheral blood. The clonotype originates from a woman between 50 and 59 years old with acute or convalescent COVID-19. CDR3 sequence (DNA): TGTGCCATCAGTGCGGACAGGCTTAATTCACCCCTCCACTTT. As protein: CAISADRLNSPLHF.